This TCR beta chain is from a study of response to subunit inactivated influenza vaccine. The V end lost 1 base, the J end lost 1 base, and 13 bases lay between the germline ends. Germline V gene sequence: CDR1 SGHAT, CDR2 FQNNGV. This CDR3 comprises 16 residues. Details on this clonotype: Its antigen is still unknown.

TCRdb reprocessed the RT-PCR reads via MiXCR and lists one record per CDR3 protein. Of roughly 540,000 distinct CDR3 sequences listed, roughly 25% are singletons. Whole-study findings and limits: Authors suggested that a seasonal influenza vaccination recruits few new T cells each time.

A further study also used this sample, focusing on T cells expressing NK-cell markers. In that study: 5'RACE template switching built TCR beta cDNA with unique molecular identifiers. Six donors carried dominant NKG2C+ clonotypes that made up roughly 1.0-7.0% of their CD8+ T cells. The leading position in the CD3+CD56-NKG2C+ fraction of four donors also went to these clonotypes. No clear determination of HCMV specificity was made for expanded NKG2C+ T cell clones.

The chain combines TRBV11-2 with TRBJ1-1; D call uncertain. The sequencing used CD4+ T cells sorted from PBMCs, collected 11 to 12 days after vaccination. This receptor was obtained from a middle-aged man who received an inactivated influenza vaccine. The CDR3 DNA sequence: TGTGCCAGCAGCTTAGGGAAGACAATTCGGAACACTGAAGCTTTCTTT. Encoded protein: CASSLGKTIRNTEAFF.